The clone carrying this T cell receptor (beta chain) appeared a few times. Antigen: not known. Each donor was a healthy Caucasian. This sample is drawn from a study of identical twins. The authors used template switching to add a universal primer site and gave cDNA unique molecular identifiers. TCRdb used MiXCR to reprocess the 5' RACE reads, holding one entry per CDR3 protein. The sample lists hundreds of thousands of distinct CDR3 sequences; 21% were seen once. The germline V gene has CDR1 SGHTA and CDR2 FQGNSA. Trimming cost V 2 bases and J 7 bases; bases outside gene matches: 4. The CDR3 spans 14 residues. Findings and caveats of the study: Surplus twin overlap in beta out-of-frame sequences was less pronounced.

Separately, the same data were catalogued under a study of T cells expressing NK-cell markers. From that study: The eight sequenced donors comprised seven who were HCMV-seropositive and one who was seronegative.

This receptor was identified in a woman between 18 and 29 years old in good health. The material sequenced was PBMCs. V usage is TRBV7-2 and J usage is TRBJ2-1; TRBD1 agrees at 8 bases. The CDR3 reads CASSLWQGANEQFF. The CDR3 DNA follows: TGTGCCAGCAGCTTATGGCAGGGGGCGAATGAGCAGTTCTTC.